This T cell receptor (beta chain) came from a study of regulatory T cells in long-lasting Graves disease. With iRepertoire HTBI primers and Arm-PCR of CDR3 regions, TCR beta libraries were built. Each CDR3 protein is one row after TCRdb ran MiXCR on the multiplex PCR reads. The sample lists approximately 400,000 distinct CDR3 sequences, 15% occurring once. The CDR3 runs 15 residues. Trimming left V 7 bases short and J 0 bases short, with 13 bases between. Time point denoted: newly diagnosed GD, antithyroid drugs for less than 3 months. The TCR library was prepared using RNA isolated from PBMCs. The sample holds many counts of this clonotype. The sample was also linked to a second study, of T cells in Graves' hyperthyroidism and ophthalmopathy.

The gene calls are TRBV12-3 or TRBV12-4 and TRBJ1-5; possibly TRBD1 for D (6 bases). This receptor was obtained from a woman aged 30 to 39 with Graves disease. The specimen was peripheral blood mononuclear cells (PBMCs), collected at new diagnosis, from a patient treated with antithyroid drugs. The CDR3 DNA sequence: TGTGCCAGCATTCAATCGGGGGCTAGCAATCAGCCCCAGCATTTT. Translation gives CASIQSGASNQPQHF.